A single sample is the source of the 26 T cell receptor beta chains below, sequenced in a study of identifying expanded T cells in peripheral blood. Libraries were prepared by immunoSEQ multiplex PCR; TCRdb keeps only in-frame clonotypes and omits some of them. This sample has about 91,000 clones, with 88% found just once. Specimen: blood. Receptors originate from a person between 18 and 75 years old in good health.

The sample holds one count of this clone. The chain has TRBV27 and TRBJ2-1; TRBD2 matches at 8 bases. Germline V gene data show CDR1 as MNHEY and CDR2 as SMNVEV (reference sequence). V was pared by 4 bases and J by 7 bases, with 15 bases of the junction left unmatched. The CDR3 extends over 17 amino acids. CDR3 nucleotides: TGTGCCAGCAGTTCCCCATTGCGGGGGGTTTTGAAAAATGAGCAGTTCTTC. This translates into CASSSPLRGVLKNEQFF.

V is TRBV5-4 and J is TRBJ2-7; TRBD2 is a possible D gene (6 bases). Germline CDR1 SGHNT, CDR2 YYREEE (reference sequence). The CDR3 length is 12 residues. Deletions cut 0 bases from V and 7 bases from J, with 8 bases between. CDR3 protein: CASSLGGVEQYF. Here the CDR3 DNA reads TGTGCCAGCAGCTTGGGGGGGGTAGAGCAGTACTTC.

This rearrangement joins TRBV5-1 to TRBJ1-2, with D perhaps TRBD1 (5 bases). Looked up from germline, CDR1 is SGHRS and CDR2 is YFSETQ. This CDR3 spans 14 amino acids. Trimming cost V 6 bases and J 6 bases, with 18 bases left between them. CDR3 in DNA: TGCGCCAGCACCCTTGGTGGTCAGGGAGATGGCTACACCTTC. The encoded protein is CASTLGGQGDGYTF. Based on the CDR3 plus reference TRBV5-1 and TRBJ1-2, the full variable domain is KAGVTQTPRYLIKTRGQQVTLSCSPISGHRSVSWYQQTPGQGLQFLFEYFSETQRNKGNFPGRFSGRQFSNSRSEMNVSTLELGDSALYLCASTLGGQGDGYTFGSGTRLTVV.

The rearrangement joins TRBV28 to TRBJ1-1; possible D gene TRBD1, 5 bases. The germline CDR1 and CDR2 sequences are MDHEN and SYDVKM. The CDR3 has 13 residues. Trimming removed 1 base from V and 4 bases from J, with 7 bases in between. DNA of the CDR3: TGTGCCAGCAGTTTATCCAGGGCCACTGAAGCTTTCTTT. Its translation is CASSLSRATEAFF.

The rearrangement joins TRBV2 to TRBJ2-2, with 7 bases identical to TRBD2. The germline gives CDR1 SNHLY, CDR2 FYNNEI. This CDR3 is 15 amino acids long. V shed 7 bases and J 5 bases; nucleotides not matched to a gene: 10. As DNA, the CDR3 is TGTGCCAGCACCGAGTCTAGCGGTGGGACCGGGGAGCTGTTTTTT. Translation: CASTESSGGTGELFF.

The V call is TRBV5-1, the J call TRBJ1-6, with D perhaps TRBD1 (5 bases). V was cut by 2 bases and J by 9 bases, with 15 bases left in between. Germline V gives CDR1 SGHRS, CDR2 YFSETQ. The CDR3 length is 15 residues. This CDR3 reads CASSFQRQGGSPLHF. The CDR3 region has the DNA TGCGCCAGCAGCTTCCAGCGGCAGGGCGGTTCACCCCTCCACTTT.

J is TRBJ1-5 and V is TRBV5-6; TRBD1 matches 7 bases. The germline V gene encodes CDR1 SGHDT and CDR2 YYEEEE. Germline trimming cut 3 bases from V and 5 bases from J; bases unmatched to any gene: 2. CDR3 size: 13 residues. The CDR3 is CASSWGTDQPQHF. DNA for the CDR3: TGTGCCAGCAGCTGGGGGACAGATCAGCCCCAGCATTTT.

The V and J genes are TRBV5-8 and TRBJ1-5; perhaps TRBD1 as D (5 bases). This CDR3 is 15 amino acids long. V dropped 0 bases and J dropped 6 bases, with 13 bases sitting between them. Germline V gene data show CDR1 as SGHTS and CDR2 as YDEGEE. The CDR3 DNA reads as TGTGCCAGCAGCTTGGCGGGTAGGGGAGCTCAGCCCCAGCATTTT. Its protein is CASSLAGRGAQPQHF.

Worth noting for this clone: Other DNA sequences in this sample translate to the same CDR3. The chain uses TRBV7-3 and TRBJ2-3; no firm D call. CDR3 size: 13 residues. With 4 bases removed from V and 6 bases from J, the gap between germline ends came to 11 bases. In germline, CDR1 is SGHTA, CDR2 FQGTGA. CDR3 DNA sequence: TGTGCCAGCAGCTCCCGTCTGGCGGATACGCAGTATTTT. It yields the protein CASSSRLADTQYF.

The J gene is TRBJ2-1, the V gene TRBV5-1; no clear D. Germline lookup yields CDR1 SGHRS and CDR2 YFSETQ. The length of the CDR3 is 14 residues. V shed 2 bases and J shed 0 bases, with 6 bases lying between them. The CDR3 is CASSLQDSYNEQFF. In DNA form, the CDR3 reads TGCGCCAGCAGCTTACAAGACTCCTACAATGAGCAGTTCTTC.

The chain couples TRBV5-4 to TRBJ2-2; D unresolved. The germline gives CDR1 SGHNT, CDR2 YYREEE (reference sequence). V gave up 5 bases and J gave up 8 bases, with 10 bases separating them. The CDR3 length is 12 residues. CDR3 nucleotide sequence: TGTGCCAGCAGTCGAGAGAAGGGGGAGCTGTTTTTT. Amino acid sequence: CASSREKGELFF. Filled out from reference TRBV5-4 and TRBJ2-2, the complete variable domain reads ETGVTQSPTHLIKTRGQQVTLRCSSQSGHNTVSWYQQALGQGPQFIFQYYREEENGRGNFPPRFSGLQFPNYSSELNVNALELDDSALYLCASSREKGELFFGEGSRLTVL.

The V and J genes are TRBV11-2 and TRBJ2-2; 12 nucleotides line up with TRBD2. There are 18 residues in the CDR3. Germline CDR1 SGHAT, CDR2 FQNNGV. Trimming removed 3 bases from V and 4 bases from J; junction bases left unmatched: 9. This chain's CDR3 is CASSLPLLAGGFTGELFF. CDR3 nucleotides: TGTGCCAGCAGCTTGCCTTTACTAGCGGGGGGTTTCACCGGGGAGCTGTTTTTT. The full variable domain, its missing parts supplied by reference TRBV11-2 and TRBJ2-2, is EAGVAQSPRYKIIEKRQSVAFWCNPISGHATLYWYQQILGQGPKLLIQFQNNGVVDDSQLPKDRFSAERLKGVDSTLKIQPAKLEDSAVYLCASSLPLLAGGFTGELFFGEGSRLTVL.

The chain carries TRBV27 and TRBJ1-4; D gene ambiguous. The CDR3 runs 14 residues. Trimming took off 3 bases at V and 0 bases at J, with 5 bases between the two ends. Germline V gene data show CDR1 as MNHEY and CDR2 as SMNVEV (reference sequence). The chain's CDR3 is CASSLEATNEKLFF. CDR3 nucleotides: TGTGCCAGCAGTTTGGAAGCAACTAATGAAAAACTGTTTTTT. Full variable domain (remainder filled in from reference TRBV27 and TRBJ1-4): EAQVTQNPRYLITVTGKKLTVTCSQNMNHEYMSWYRQDPGLGLRQIYYSMNVEVTDKGDVPEGYKVSRKEKRNFPLILESPSPNQTSLYFCASSLEATNEKLFFGSGTQLSVL.

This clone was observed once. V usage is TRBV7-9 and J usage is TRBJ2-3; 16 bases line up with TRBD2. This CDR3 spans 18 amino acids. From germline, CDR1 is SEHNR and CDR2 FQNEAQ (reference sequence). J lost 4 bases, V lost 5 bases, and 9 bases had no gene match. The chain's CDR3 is CASSPPGTSGGVPDTQYF. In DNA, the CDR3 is TGTGCCAGCAGCCCTCCCGGGACTAGCGGGGGGGTTCCAGATACGCAGTATTTT. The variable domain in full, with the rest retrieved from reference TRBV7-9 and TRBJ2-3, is DTGVSQNPRHKITKRGQNVTFRCDPISEHNRLYWYRQTLGQGPEFLTYFQNEAQLEKSRLLSDRFSAERPKGSFSTLEIQRTEQGDSAMYLCASSPPGTSGGVPDTQYFGPGTRLTVL.

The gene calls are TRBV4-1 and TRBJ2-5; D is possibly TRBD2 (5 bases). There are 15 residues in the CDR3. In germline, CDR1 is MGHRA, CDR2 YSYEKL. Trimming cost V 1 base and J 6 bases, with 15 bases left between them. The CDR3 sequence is CASSQVRASFQTQYF. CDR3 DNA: TGCGCCAGCAGCCAAGTGAGGGCTAGCTTTCAGACCCAGTACTTC.

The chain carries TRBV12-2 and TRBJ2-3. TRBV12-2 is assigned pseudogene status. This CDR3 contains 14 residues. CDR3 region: CASRPPYLNETQYF. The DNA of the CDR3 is TGTGCAAGTCGCCCGCCTTATTTAAACGAAACGCAGTATTTT.

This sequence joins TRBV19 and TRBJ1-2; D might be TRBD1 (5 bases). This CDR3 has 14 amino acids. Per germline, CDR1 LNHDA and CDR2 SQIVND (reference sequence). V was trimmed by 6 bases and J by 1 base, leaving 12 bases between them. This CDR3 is CASSAGALNYGYTF. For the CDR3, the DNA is TGTGCCAGTAGCGCCGGGGCACTTAACTATGGCTACACCTTC.

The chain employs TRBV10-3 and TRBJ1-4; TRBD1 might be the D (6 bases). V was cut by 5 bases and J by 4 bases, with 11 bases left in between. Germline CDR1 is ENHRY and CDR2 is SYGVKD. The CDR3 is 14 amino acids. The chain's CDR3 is CAISSDSLNEKLFF. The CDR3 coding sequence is TGTGCCATCAGTTCGGACAGCCTTAATGAAAAACTGTTTTTT.

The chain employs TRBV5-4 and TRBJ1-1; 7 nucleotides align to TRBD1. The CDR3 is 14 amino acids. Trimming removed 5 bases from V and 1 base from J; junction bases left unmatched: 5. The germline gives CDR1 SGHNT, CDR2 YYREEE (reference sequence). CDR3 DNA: TGTGCCAGCAGGTCCGACAGGGCGAACACTGAAGCTTTCTTT. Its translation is CASRSDRANTEAFF.

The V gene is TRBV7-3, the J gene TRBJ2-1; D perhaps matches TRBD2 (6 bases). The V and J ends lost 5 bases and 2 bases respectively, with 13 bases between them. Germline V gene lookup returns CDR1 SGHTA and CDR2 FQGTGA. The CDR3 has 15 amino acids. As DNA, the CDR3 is TGTGCCAGCAGCCAGTTCCGGGAGACCTACAATGAGCAGTTCTTC. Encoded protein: CASSQFRETYNEQFF.

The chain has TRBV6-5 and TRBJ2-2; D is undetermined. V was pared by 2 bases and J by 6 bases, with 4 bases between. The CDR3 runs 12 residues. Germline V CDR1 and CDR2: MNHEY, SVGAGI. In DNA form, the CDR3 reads TGTGCCAGCAGTTACCTCCCCGGGGAGCTGTTTTTT. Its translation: CASSYLPGELFF.

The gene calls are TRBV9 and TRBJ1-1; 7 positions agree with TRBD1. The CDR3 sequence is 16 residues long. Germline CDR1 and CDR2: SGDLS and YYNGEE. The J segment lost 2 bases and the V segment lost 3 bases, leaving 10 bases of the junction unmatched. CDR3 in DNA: TGTGCCAGCAGCGCCCACTGGGGACAGCCAAACACTGAAGCTTTCTTT. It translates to CASSAHWGQPNTEAFF.

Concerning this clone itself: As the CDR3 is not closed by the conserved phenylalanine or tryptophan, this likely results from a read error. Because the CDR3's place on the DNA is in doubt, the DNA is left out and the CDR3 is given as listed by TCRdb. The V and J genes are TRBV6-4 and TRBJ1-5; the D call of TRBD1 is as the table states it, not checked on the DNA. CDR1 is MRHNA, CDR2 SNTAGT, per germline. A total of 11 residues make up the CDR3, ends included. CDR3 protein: CASSARGQGGG.

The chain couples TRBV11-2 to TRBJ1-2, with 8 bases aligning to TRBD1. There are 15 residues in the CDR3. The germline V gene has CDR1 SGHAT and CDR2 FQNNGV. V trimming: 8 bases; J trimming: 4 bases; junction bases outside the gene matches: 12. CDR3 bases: TGTGCCAGCGCCGTCCAGGGGGCCCGAACCTATGGCTACACCTTC. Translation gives CASAVQGARTYGYTF.

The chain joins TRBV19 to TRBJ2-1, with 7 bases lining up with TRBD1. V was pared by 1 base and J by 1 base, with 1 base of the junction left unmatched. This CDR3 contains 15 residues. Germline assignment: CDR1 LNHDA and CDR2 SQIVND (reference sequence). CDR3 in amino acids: CASSIVRGSYNEQFF. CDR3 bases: TGTGCCAGTAGTATAGTCAGGGGGTCCTACAATGAGCAGTTCTTC.

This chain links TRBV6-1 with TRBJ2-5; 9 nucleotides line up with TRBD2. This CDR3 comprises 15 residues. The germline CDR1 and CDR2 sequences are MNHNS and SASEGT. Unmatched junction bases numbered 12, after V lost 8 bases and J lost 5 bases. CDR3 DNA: TGTGCCAGCGGGGCCTTCGCGGGAGGGTTGGAGACCCAGTACTTC. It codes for CASGAFAGGLETQYF.